This record covers a single TCR beta chain. Original processing notes: Counts of nucleated cells, estimated from reference gene primer amplification, were obtained. TCRdb's copy holds only in-frame clones and misses some; the assay was immunoSEQ multiplex PCR. That table furnishes V, J and clone size, whereas the DNA furnished D and trimming. The profile covers over 200,000 clones, with around 82% appearing a single time and around 6% taken by the ten largest. The data belong to a study of blood T cell repertoires in COVID-19. For the study at large: The study drew acute and convalescent COVID-19 samples from the United States, Italy and Spain. In each case, the material was cDNA or gDNA derived from T cells, B-cell-depleted T cells, or PBMCs.

CDR3 size: 16 residues. Deletions cut 1 base from V and 2 bases from J, with 12 bases between. Germline CDR1 MDHEN, CDR2 SYDVKM. The V gene is TRBV28, the J gene TRBJ2-1; unclear D gene. This TCR derives from a man at least 80 years old with acute or convalescent COVID-19. The specimen was peripheral blood. The CDR3 coding sequence is TGTGCCAGCAGTTTATATCGCCTAGATGCCTACAATGAGCAGTTCTTC. It codes for CASSLYRLDAYNEQFF.